What follows are 21 T cell receptor beta chains derived from one specimen sequenced in a study of cytomegalovirus exposure and HLA in healthy donors. PCR used 60 Vbeta primers and 13 Jbeta primers. The repertoire was sequenced with immunoSEQ multiplex PCR; TCRdb's copy has only in-frame clones and lacks some. The table includes roughly 160,000 clones, around 79% detected once. The sample taken for sequencing was PBMCs. The origin of the receptors is a female donor in good health and CMV-seronegative.

The CDR3 loop is CASSQDLGGSAEAFF. The CDR3 coding sequence is TGCGCCAGCAGCCAAGATCTCGGAGGGAGTGCTGAAGCTTTCTTT. This chain links TRBV4-3 with TRBJ1-1; D uncertain. Germline V gene sequence: CDR1 LGHNA, CDR2 YSLEER. V was shortened by 0 bases and J by 6 bases, with 14 bases between the two germline ends. The CDR3 extends over 15 amino acids.

The chain couples TRBV6-5 to TRBJ1-2; perhaps TRBD1 as D (5 bases). This CDR3 is built from 14 residues. V lost 3 bases and J 4 bases, leaving 12 bases between the germline ends. Per germline, CDR1 MNHEY and CDR2 SVGAGI. The CDR3 DNA sequence: TGTGCCAGCAGTTATAGGGGCGGATCCTATGGCTACACCTTC. Its protein is CASSYRGGSYGYTF.

This clone was seen only a few times. V and J are TRBV5-4 and TRBJ2-5; a weak D match, TRBD2 (5 bases). The germline V and J ends were trimmed by 0 bases and 4 bases, with 16 bases remaining between them. The germline V gene encodes CDR1 SGHNT and CDR2 YYREEE (reference sequence). The CDR3 covers 16 residues. CDR3 loop: CASSLDPAVSLETQYF. The DNA for the CDR3 is TGTGCCAGCAGCTTGGACCCAGCGGTCTCCCTAGAGACCCAGTACTTC. The whole variable domain, filled in from reference TRBV5-4 and TRBJ2-5, reads ETGVTQSPTHLIKTRGQQVTLRCSSQSGHNTVSWYQQALGQGPQFIFQYYREEENGRGNFPPRFSGLQFPNYSSELNVNALELDDSALYLCASSLDPAVSLETQYFGPGTRLLVL.

The chain has TRBV14 and TRBJ1-1, with TRBD1 as a possible D gene (6 bases). The CDR3 has 14 amino acids. CDR1 is SGHDN and CDR2 is FVKESK in the germline V gene. V lost 4 bases, J lost 3 bases, and 12 bases lay in between. The CDR3 reads CASSLGGPYTEAFF. Written as DNA, the CDR3 is TGTGCCAGCAGCCTCGGGGGGCCGTACACTGAAGCTTTCTTT.

The chain uses TRBV9 and TRBJ1-6; the D gene is possibly TRBD1 (6 bases). This CDR3 has 17 amino acids. V was cut by 0 bases and J by 9 bases, with 19 bases left in between. CDR1 is SGDLS and CDR2 is YYNGEE in the germline V gene. CDR3 in amino acids: CASSVGPLGRGSSPLHF. CDR3 DNA sequence: TGTGCCAGCAGCGTAGGCCCCTTGGGCAGGGGAAGTTCACCCCTCCACTTT.

The CDR3 is CAWGRAGYEKLFF. The CDR3 region has the DNA TGTGCCTGGGGGAGGGCTGGGTACGAAAAACTGTTTTTT. The rearrangement links TRBV30 to TRBJ1-4; D remains ambiguous. The germline CDR1 and CDR2 sequences are GTSNPN and SVGIG (reference sequence). V dropped 5 bases and J dropped 8 bases, with 15 bases sitting between them. The CDR3 sequence is 13 residues long. The full variable domain, its missing parts supplied by reference TRBV30 and TRBJ1-4, is SQTIHQWPATLVQPVGSPLSLECTVEGTSNPNLYWYRQAAGRGLQLLFYSVGIGQISSEVPQNLSASRPQDRQFILSSKKLLLSDSGFYLCAWGRAGYEKLFFGSGTQLSVL.

The chain recombines TRBV15 with TRBJ1-1; weak D call: TRBD1 (5 bases). Trimming left V 0 bases short and J 4 bases short, with 9 bases between. The CDR3 contains 14 residues. The germline CDR1 and CDR2 sequences are LNHNV and YYDKDF (reference sequence). As DNA, the CDR3 is TGTGCCACCAGCAGAGATCAGGGCGGCACTGAAGCTTTCTTT. It yields the protein CATSRDQGGTEAFF.

The V and J genes are TRBV2 and TRBJ1-1; 8 bases agree with TRBD1. Looked up from germline, CDR1 is SNHLY and CDR2 is FYNNEI. V dropped 4 bases and J dropped 5; count of bases not matched to a gene: 6. The CDR3 runs 14 residues. CDR3 nucleotide sequence: TGTGCCAGCAGTGGACAGGGGAAAGGGACTGAAGCTTTCTTT. Amino acid sequence: CASSGQGKGTEAFF.

This sequence joins TRBV4-1 and TRBJ1-5; 8 bases map to TRBD1. Germline V gene data show CDR1 as MGHRA and CDR2 as YSYEKL. Unmatched junction bases numbered 9, after V lost 6 bases and J lost 2 bases. This CDR3 contains 16 residues. CDR3 in DNA: TGCGCCAGCAGACCCGTTGGACAGGGACGCAATCAGCCCCAGCATTTT. The encoded protein is CASRPVGQGRNQPQHF.

This clone was observed a single time. The chain employs TRBV19 and TRBJ2-1, with TRBD2 matching over 14 bases. Germline-derived CDR1 and CDR2 are LNHDA and SQIVND (reference sequence). The V segment lost 8 bases and the J segment 10 bases; nucleotides outside the gene matches: 10. The CDR3 loop spans 15 amino acids. CDR3 in amino acids: CASYSTSGRVGEQFF. CDR3 DNA: TGTGCCAGTTATTCGACTAGCGGGAGGGTAGGGGAGCAGTTCTTC.

This chain connects TRBV28 to TRBJ1-5; perhaps TRBD1 as D (6 bases). CDR3 length: 16 amino acids. Germline V lookup: CDR1 MDHEN, CDR2 SYDVKM. The ends were cut back, 6 bases at V and 0 bases at J, with 15 bases in the middle. In DNA, the CDR3 is TGTGCCAGCAGACGGGACAAGGGATATAGCAATCAGCCCCAGCATTTT. Protein: CASRRDKGYSNQPQHF.

The chain combines TRBV14 with TRBJ1-1; D uncertain. Germline assignment: CDR1 SGHDN and CDR2 FVKESK. The ends were cut back, 1 base at V and 3 bases at J, with 9 bases in the middle. The CDR3 is made up of 14 amino acids. CDR3 bases: TGTGCCAGCAGCCAAGGAGGATATTACACTGAAGCTTTCTTT. Protein product: CASSQGGYYTEAFF. Based on the CDR3 plus reference TRBV14 and TRBJ1-1, the full variable domain is EAGVTQFPSHSVIEKGQTVTLRCDPISGHDNLYWYRRVMGKEIKFLLHFVKESKQDESGMPNNRFLAERTGGTYSTLKVQPAELEDSGVYFCASSQGGYYTEAFFGQGTRLTVV.

The V call is TRBV18, the J call TRBJ2-5; D not resolved. V was trimmed by 2 bases and J by 4 bases, leaving 11 bases between them. This CDR3 contains 14 residues. Germline CDR1 KGHSH, CDR2 LQKENI. CDR3 residues: CASSPGRHRETQYF. In nucleotides, the CDR3 is TGTGCCAGCTCACCAGGTCGGCACAGAGAGACCCAGTACTTC.

This chain connects TRBV7-9 to TRBJ2-1; tentatively, D is TRBD2 (5 bases). This CDR3 comprises 14 residues. Trimming cost V 10 bases and J 10 bases, with 23 bases left between them. The V gene's germline CDR1 is SEHNR and CDR2 FQNEAQ (reference sequence). The CDR3, as DNA: TGTGCCACCACCCAACTAGGTGGCGATTGGGAGCAGTTCTTC. As protein: CATTQLGGDWEQFF.

V usage is TRBV11-3 and J usage is TRBJ2-3, with D possibly TRBD2 on 7 matching bases. V was pared by 3 bases and J by 2 bases, with 15 bases between. The CDR3 has 16 residues. CDR1 and CDR2 from the germline V gene are SGHNT and YENEEA. The CDR3 DNA sequence: TGTGCCAGCAGCTTGAGAGGGGGGGGAGACACAGATACGCAGTATTTT. Residues: CASSLRGGGDTDTQYF.

The CDR3 here is CASSRLAGEGGKQFF. The CDR3 coding sequence is TGCGCCAGCAGTCGACTAGCGGGAGAGGGGGGGAAGCAGTTCTTC. This sequence joins TRBV4-1 and TRBJ2-1; TRBD2 agrees at 12 bases. The CDR3 consists of 15 residues. Losses at the gene ends were 6 bases for V and 11 bases for J; bases not matched to a gene: 11. From germline, CDR1 is MGHRA and CDR2 YSYEKL.

This chain links TRBV30 with TRBJ2-1; 16 nucleotides align to TRBD2. The CDR3 totals 17 residues. Germline CDR1 reads GTSNPN; CDR2 reads SVGIG (reference sequence). V dropped 1 base and J dropped 5; count of bases not matched to a gene: 5. CDR3 coding DNA: TGTGCCTGGAGTGGGGGACTAGCGGGAGGGCCGCACAATGAGCAGTTCTTC. Amino acid sequence: CAWSGGLAGGPHNEQFF. The full variable domain, completed using reference TRBV30 and TRBJ2-1, is SQTIHQWPATLVQPVGSPLSLECTVEGTSNPNLYWYRQAAGRGLQLLFYSVGIGQISSEVPQNLSASRPQDRQFILSSKKLLLSDSGFYLCAWSGGLAGGPHNEQFFGPGTRLTVL.

The chain recombines TRBV28 with TRBJ2-1; 12 bases line up with TRBD2. The germline gives CDR1 MDHEN, CDR2 SYDVKM. The CDR3 totals 19 residues. V trimming: 8 bases; J trimming: 2 bases; junction bases outside the gene matches: 16. This chain's CDR3 is CASLTSGLAGVKAYNEQFF. The CDR3 DNA follows: TGTGCCAGCCTCACCTCGGGACTAGCGGGTGTCAAGGCCTACAATGAGCAGTTCTTC.

The chain links TRBV5-1 to TRBJ2-5; 11 bases map to TRBD2. The CDR3 covers 15 residues. After removal of 7 bases from V and 2 bases from J, the junction contained 7 bases not matched to a gene. The germline CDR1 and CDR2 sequences are SGHRS and YFSETQ. CDR3: CASCGGLAEQETQYF. The CDR3, as DNA: TGCGCCAGCTGTGGGGGACTAGCGGAACAAGAGACCCAGTACTTC.

V gene TRBV5-1 combines with J gene TRBJ2-5; 7 bases agree with TRBD1. The J call may not be correct, given that the DNA end is closer to TRBJ2-7. The germline CDR1 and CDR2 sequences are SGHRS and YFSETQ. The CDR3 extends over 15 amino acids. In nucleotides, the CDR3 is TGCGCCAGCAGCTTGGCCGGGACAGCTGGCTACGAGCAGTACTTC. Protein product: CASSLAGTAGYEQYF.

The chain couples TRBV18 to TRBJ2-2, with no clear D. Germline CDR1 is KGHSH and CDR2 is LQKENI. The CDR3 totals 16 residues. The V end was cut by 3 bases, the J end by 3 bases, with 14 bases between. The CDR3 sequence is CASSPGVPFHTGELFF. The CDR3 nucleotides are TGTGCCAGCTCACCGGGCGTACCGTTCCACACCGGGGAGCTGTTTTTT.